This entry is about one T cell receptor (beta chain). It has no known antigen specificity. Sequencing used an Illumina HiSeq 2000. TCR beta cDNA libraries were prepared using 5'RACE template switching, which introduced a universal primer site and unique molecular identifiers. cDNA synthesis was primed from the TCR beta constant segment, followed by two successive PCR amplification steps. The authors' pipeline ran thus. Reads were demultiplexed and grouped by UMI with MIGEC, and clonotypes were assembled and quantified with MiTCR. To exclude erroneous sequences, any TCR cDNA sequence not supported by at least two reads was discarded. The tcR package was used for downstream repertoire analysis, and clonotypes were matched across fractions by CDR3 nucleotide sequence plus V segment. Antigen specificity was annotated against VDJdb with VDJmatch, allowing one amino acid substitution in CDR3. Each entry corresponds to one CDR3 protein sequence from reads that TCRdb reprocessed, and DNA is not given. It is TCRdb's table, rather than the study itself, that gives the V and J calls and clone size. The table kept for this sample lists more than 400,000 distinct CDR3 sequences. The ten largest clones represent about 7.1% of the sample.

The sample is drawn from a study of T cells expressing NK-cell markers (dated by TCRdb to 2019 to 2021). Concerning the study at large: Fewer than ten donors provided sorted CD3+CD56+NKG2C+, CD3+CD56+NKG2C- and CD3+CD56-NKG2C+ T-cell subsets, whose TCR beta-chain repertoires were profiled. Among the eight sequenced donors, seven were HCMV-seropositive and one was HCMV-seronegative. Randomly selected healthy volunteers, three men and five women, were used as the eight sequenced donors. Sequencing of the libraries produced 2 x 150 bp reads on Illumina HiSeq 2000/2500, MiSeq or NextSeq. What the authors observed across the whole study: In over five donors, the dominant CD3+CD56+NKG2C+ clonotypes were among the top 10 CD8+ clonotypes and accounted for about 1.0-7.0% of CD8+ T cells. Whether the expanded NKG2C-expressing T cell clones were specific for HCMV antigens remained unclear. Those dominant clonotypes were again the most abundant among CD3+CD56-NKG2C+ cells in a few donors, at about 25-60.1%.

To determine HCMV serostatus, a commercial ELISA kit was used to detect HCMV-specific IgG in serum. Peripheral blood mononuclear cells were isolated from blood by Ficoll density gradient centrifugation. The sequence came from a woman aged 18 to 75 in good health. Specimen: blood T cells: a sorted CD56 or NKG2C T cell subset, CD4+ or CD8+ T cells, or bulk PBMC T cells (not recorded which).

The CDR3 amino acid sequence is: CASTPQRAGGSSYNEQFF. This chain is built from TRBV28 and TRBJ2-1; checking the TCRdb D call of TRBD2 is not possible without DNA. From a lookup of the germline V gene, CDR1 and CDR2 are MDHEN and SYDVKM. The CDR3, cysteine through phenylalanine, is 18 amino acids long. Nucleotide data are not available.